Below, 17 T cell receptor beta chains from the same sample are listed, as sequenced in a study of T cells in Graves' hyperthyroidism and ophthalmopathy. There were TCR beta CDR3 regions amplified from RNA transcripts. HTBI primers were employed in a first-round RT-PCR of the TCR CDR3. TCRdb independently ran MiXCR on the multiplex PCR reads; one entry per CDR3 protein. The table has 350,000 to 400,000 distinct CDR3 sequences, approximately 19% seen once. Sample: blood. These TCRs come from a woman younger than 30 with Graves' hyperthyroidism.

The chain joins TRBV6-1 to TRBJ1-5; 12 bases agree with TRBD1. Germline lookup yields CDR1 MNHNS and CDR2 SASEGT. CDR3 length: 16 residues. The J segment lost 7 bases and the V segment lost 4 bases, leaving 8 bases of the junction unmatched. CDR3 nucleotide sequence: TGTGCCAGCAGTGCCCGGGACAGGGGGCTGCGGCAGCCCCAGCATTTT. Translation: CASSARDRGLRQPQHF.

Many counts were recorded for this clonotype. V usage is TRBV6-2 or TRBV6-3 and J usage is TRBJ2-2, with TRBD2 identical over 8 bases. Germline V gene data show CDR1 as MNHEY and CDR2 as SVGEGT. CDR3 length equals 13 residues. V was clipped by 6 bases and J by 5 bases; unmatched bases: 2. This chain's CDR3 is CASSGGDTGELFF. The DNA of the CDR3 is TGTGCCAGCAGCGGGGGGGATACCGGGGAGCTGTTTTTT.

This clonotype has ten or more counts. V gene TRBV6-1 combines with J gene TRBJ2-5, with TRBD2 matching over 15 bases. The CDR3 is made up of 15 amino acids. CDR1 and CDR2 (germline): MNHNS, SASEGT. J gave up 5 bases and V 6 bases, and 4 bases lay outside the gene matches. The CDR3 reads CASSAGTSGRETQYF. In DNA form, the CDR3 reads TGTGCCAGCAGCGCCGGGACTAGCGGGAGGGAGACCCAGTACTTC.

The V and J genes are TRBV3-1 and TRBJ1-3, with D maybe TRBD1 (5 bases). CDR1 is LGHDT, CDR2 YNNKEL, per germline (reference sequence). V lost 4 bases and J lost 3, with 19 bases in between. The CDR3 contains 17 residues. CDR3 protein: CASSPLIREDRGNTIYF. In DNA, the CDR3 is TGTGCCAGCAGCCCCTTAATCAGGGAGGACCGTGGAAACACCATATATTTT. Full variable domain (rest looked up from reference TRBV3-1 and TRBJ1-3): DTAVSQTPKYLVTQMGNDKSIKCEQNLGHDTMYWYKQDSKKFLKIMFSYNNKELIINETVPNRFSPKSPDKAHLNLHINSLELGDSAVYFCASSPLIREDRGNTIYFGEGSWLTVV.

This clonotype has just a few counts. The germline gene is not matched at one end of the junction; a read error may be the cause. The V and J genes are TRBV10-2 and TRBJ1-2; weak D call: TRBD1 (5 bases). Germline V gene sequence: CDR1 WSHSY, CDR2 SAAADI. The CDR3 spans 15 residues. The CDR3 here is CASSSGTVANYDYTF. Here the CDR3 DNA reads TGCGCCAGCAGTTCAGGGACTGTAGCTAACTATGACTACACCTTC.

This clonotype was observed many times. The chain employs TRBV29-1 and TRBJ2-5; D not certain. CDR3 length: 13 amino acids. Germline V gene lookup returns CDR1 SQVTM and CDR2 ANQGSEA. V lost 1 base and J 4 bases, leaving 10 bases between the germline ends. CDR3 in amino acids: CSVEAVFRETQYF. CDR3 bases: TGCAGCGTTGAAGCGGTTTTTAGAGAGACCCAGTACTTC.

This clonotype was counted many times. The rearrangement uses TRBV12-3 or TRBV12-4 and TRBJ2-7; the D call may be TRBD1 or TRBD2 (7 bases each). Trimming took off 4 bases at V and 2 bases at J, with 12 bases between the two ends. The CDR3 spans 14 residues. CDR3 in amino acids: CASSSRGGTYEQYF. The DNA for the CDR3 is TGTGCCAGCAGTTCCAGGGGGGGAACCTACGAGCAGTACTTC.

At least ten counts were recorded for this clonotype. V usage is TRBV12-3 or TRBV12-4 and J usage is TRBJ2-7, with D possibly being TRBD1 or TRBD2 (5 bases each). CDR3 length: 13 amino acids. Deletions cut 7 bases from V and 2 bases from J, with 12 bases between. The CDR3 DNA reads TGTGCCAGCAAGGGACCGACGACCTACGAGCAGTACTTC. Its protein is CASKGPTTYEQYF.

The table lists this clonotype with many counts. This chain uses TRBV5-1 with TRBJ2-5; 8 nucleotides agree with TRBD2. The CDR3 covers 15 residues. Germline loops: CDR1 SGHRS, CDR2 YFSETQ. Germline trimming cut 0 bases from V and 5 bases from J; bases unmatched to any gene: 6. CDR3 DNA sequence: TGCGCCAGCAGCTTGGCGGGGACTAGGAGCGAGACCCAGTACTTC. The encoded protein is CASSLAGTRSETQYF.

This clonotype was seen repeatedly, ten times or more. The V call is TRBV6-5, the J call TRBJ2-5, with 9 bases identical to TRBD1. The CDR3 runs 14 residues. CDR1 is MNHEY and CDR2 is SVGAGI in the germline V gene. Trimming removed 6 bases from V and 4 bases from J; junction bases left unmatched: 6. The CDR3 DNA follows: TGTGCCAGCAGCCGGACAGGGGACGGAGAGACCCAGTACTTC. Encoded protein: CASSRTGDGETQYF.

This clonotype came up many times. This chain connects TRBV28 to TRBJ2-4; 9 nucleotides align to TRBD1. J lost 3 bases, V lost 5 bases, and 11 bases had no gene match. The length of the CDR3 is 17 residues. Germline CDR1 and CDR2: MDHEN and SYDVKM. CDR3 sequence (DNA): TGTGCCAGCAGTCCATATGGGACAGGGCAGGGCAAAAACATTCAGTACTTC. Its protein is CASSPYGTGQGKNIQYF.

The rearrangement links TRBV29-1 to TRBJ2-2, with 10 positions matching TRBD1. V was clipped by 4 bases and J by 4 bases; unmatched bases: 9. The CDR3 is 16 amino acids. Germline V CDR1 and CDR2: SQVTM, ANQGSEA. The CDR3 sequence is CSVGRGTGDFTGELFF. Written as DNA, the CDR3 is TGCAGCGTTGGAAGGGGGACAGGGGATTTCACCGGGGAGCTGTTTTTT.

The chain employs TRBV12-3 or TRBV12-4 and TRBJ2-5; tentative D call: TRBD2 (6 bases). The CDR3 totals 15 residues. V shed 6 bases and J shed 1 base, with 15 bases lying between them. CDR3 DNA: TGTGCCAGCAGCTCGGGAGTGGCGGTCCAAGAGACCCAGTACTTC. Translated, it gives CASSSGVAVQETQYF.

This clonotype came up many times. The rearrangement uses TRBV20-1 and TRBJ2-5; 9 nucleotides agree with TRBD2. V trimming: 6 bases; J trimming: 1 base; junction bases outside the gene matches: 9. This CDR3 region has 15 residues. Germline values: CDR1 DFQATT, CDR2 SNEGSKA (reference sequence). This CDR3 reads CSALRASGAQETQYF. The CDR3 nucleotides are TGCAGTGCCCTAAGGGCTAGCGGGGCCCAAGAGACCCAGTACTTC.

This clonotype was picked up many times. The V gene is TRBV5-1, the J gene TRBJ1-2; 10 positions match TRBD1. Germline V gene sequence: CDR1 SGHRS, CDR2 YFSETQ. The CDR3 sequence is 17 residues long. Losses at the gene ends were 0 bases for V and 1 base for J; bases not matched to a gene: 6. Written as DNA, the CDR3 is TGCGCCAGCAGCTTGGCCTCGGGACAGGGGATTAACTATGGCTACACCTTC. It translates to CASSLASGQGINYGYTF.

This clonotype was observed many times. The chain links TRBV7-8 to TRBJ1-5; D is undetermined. Trimming left V 0 bases short and J 4 bases short, with 7 bases between. The length of the CDR3 is 14 residues. The germline CDR1 and CDR2 sequences are SGHVS and FQNEAQ. CDR3 residues: CASSLAPKNQPQHF. DNA for the CDR3: TGTGCCAGCAGCTTAGCGCCCAAGAATCAGCCCCAGCATTTT.

Ten or more counts support this clonotype. The chain combines TRBV12-3 or TRBV12-4 with TRBJ1-5; TRBD1 might be the D (5 bases). CDR3 length: 15 residues. Deletions cut 1 base from V and 3 bases from J, with 10 bases between. CDR3 sequence reads: CASSLGWTPNQPQHF. The CDR3 DNA follows: TGTGCCAGCAGTTTAGGGTGGACACCCAATCAGCCCCAGCATTTT.